This T cell receptor beta chain originates from a study of glioma-infiltrating T cells. Germline CDR1 is LNHNV and CDR2 is YYDKDF (reference sequence). The ends were cut back, 3 bases at V and 1 base at J, with 13 bases in the middle. The CDR3 contains 16 residues. This clonotype was recorded at least ten times. Using RNA template, CDR3s of TCR alpha and beta were amplified with iRepertoire arm-PCR. For one-step reverse transcription and amplification, roughly 95-450 ng of tissue mRNA or PBMC total RNA was used. MiXCR was run by TCRdb on the multiplex PCR reads, yielding one entry per CDR3 protein. Of about 110,000 distinct CDR3 sequences listed, about 25% are singletons.

The receptor comes from a human donor with low-grade glioma or glioblastoma, undergoing nonglioma brain surgery, or in good health (not recorded which). The chain is built from TRBV15 and TRBJ1-5, with D maybe TRBD1 (6 bases). Specimen: glioma tissue, nonneoplastic brain tissue, or PBMCs (not recorded which). CDR3 sequence: CATSRPEGGSNQPQHF. The CDR3 DNA follows: TGTGCCACCAGCAGGCCCGAGGGGGGGAGCAATCAGCCCCAGCATTTT.